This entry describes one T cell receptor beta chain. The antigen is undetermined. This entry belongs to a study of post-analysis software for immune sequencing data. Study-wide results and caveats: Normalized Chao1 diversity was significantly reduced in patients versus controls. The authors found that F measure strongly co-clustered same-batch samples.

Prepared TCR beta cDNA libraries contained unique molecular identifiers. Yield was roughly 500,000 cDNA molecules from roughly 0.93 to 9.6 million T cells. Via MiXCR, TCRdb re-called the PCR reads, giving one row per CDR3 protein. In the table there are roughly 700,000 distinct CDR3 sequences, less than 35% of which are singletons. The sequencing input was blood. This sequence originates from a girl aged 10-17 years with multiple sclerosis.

DNA of the CDR3: TGTGCCAGCTCACGGTCCGGGAAGACCCAGTACTTC. Residues: CASSRSGKTQYF. The J gene is TRBJ2-5, the V gene TRBV18; a possible D gene is TRBD2 (5 bases). Trimming stripped 4 bases from V and 6 bases from J, with 9 bases between. The germline V gene encodes CDR1 KGHSH and CDR2 LQKENI. The CDR3 length is 12 residues. Based on the CDR3 plus reference TRBV18 and TRBJ2-5, the full variable domain is NAGVMQNPRHLVRRRGQEARLRCSPMKGHSHVYWYRQLPEEGLKFMVYLQKENIIDESGMPKERFSAEFPKEGPSILRIQQVVRGDSAAYFCASSRSGKTQYFGPGTRLLVL.